The TCR beta chain under discussion was sequenced for a study of blood T cells in healthy people across ages. Study results and caveats: Long-lived and aged donors differed, with more naive CD4+ cells and higher diversity in the long-lived. Unsorted PBMC input precluded a conclusive naive versus antigen-experienced comparison. Diversity was estimated from one million T cells, and these estimates were considered underestimates.

Germline V CDR1 and CDR2: SGHVS, FQNEAQ. Trimming took 2 bases from V and 2 from J, leaving 16 bases between them. The CDR3 has 16 residues. Regarding this clonotype: Its matching antigen is unknown.

It was with a sample-barcoded 5' primer and a J-beta primer mix that a second PCR of roughly 6 to 11 cycles was run. MiXCR, applied by TCRdb to the 5' RACE reads, yields one record per CDR3 protein. Among more than 800,000 distinct CDR3 sequences listed, more than 40% were seen once. The sample was blood. This receptor was taken from a woman between 55 and 75 years old in good health. The V gene is TRBV7-8, the J gene TRBJ2-7; tentatively, D is TRBD1 (6 bases). In DNA form, the CDR3 reads TGTGCCAGCAGCTTACCTACAGGGCACGCGACCTACGAGCAGTACTTC. Residues: CASSLPTGHATYEQYF.